This TCR beta chain originates from a study of Ad26.COV2.S vaccination and SARS-CoV-2 variants. The CDR3 is 15 residues long. CDR1 SEHNR and CDR2 FQNEAQ come from the germline V gene (reference sequence). With 5 bases clipped from V and 7 bases from J, the junction kept 9 bases outside the gene matches. Clones were sequenced by immunoSEQ multiplex PCR, and TCRdb holds only the in-frame ones, with some missing. This sample has approximately 410,000 clones, with around 87% found just once. The treatment denotes: around 19 received Ad26.COV2.S at low or high dose, single or two shots; about five received placebo; per-sample allocation not given. Samples were taken on day 63 after the first vaccine or placebo injection.

Sequencing was performed on peripheral blood, taken in a trial of Ad26.COV2.S vaccine versus placebo. The clonotype comes from a person between 18 and 59 years old who received the Ad26.COV2.S COVID-19 vaccine or a placebo. The chain combines TRBV7-9 with TRBJ2-3; 10 bases are a match to TRBD2. As DNA, the CDR3 is TGTGCCAGCAGCATCACTAGCGGGACCAGGAATACGCAGTATTTT. Amino acid sequence: CASSITSGTRNTQYF.